Below, 29 T cell receptor beta chains from the same sample are listed, as sequenced in a study of CD8 T cells in Susac syndrome. An amount of RNA that ranged from roughly 0.45 to 1 ug was reverse transcribed with random hexamers. TCRdb independently ran MiXCR on the immunoSEQ multiplex PCR reads; one entry per CDR3 protein. The table shows some 150,000 distinct CDR3 sequences, with about 94% occurring only once. The specimen was CD8+ T cells from PBMCs. These receptors all come from a human donor with multiple sclerosis.

The V and J genes are TRBV13 and TRBJ1-4; D might be TRBD1 (5 bases). Trimming stripped 2 bases from V and 3 bases from J, with 13 bases between. Germline CDR1 PRHDT, CDR2 FYEKMQ (reference sequence). The CDR3 is 16 residues long. DNA of the CDR3: TGTGCCAGCAGCTTATCTACGACAGTCGCTAATGAAAAACTGTTTTTT. Translation gives CASSLSTTVANEKLFF.

The chain combines TRBV2 with TRBJ2-7; no reliable D call. Trimming stripped 4 bases from V and 5 bases from J, with 9 bases between. Germline CDR1 and CDR2: SNHLY and FYNNEI. The CDR3 is made up of 12 amino acids. The CDR3 loop reads CASSVVFDEQYF. CDR3 DNA: TGTGCCAGCAGTGTCGTTTTTGACGAGCAGTACTTC. Full variable domain (outside the CDR3, taken from reference TRBV2 and TRBJ2-7): EPEVTQTPSHQVTQMGQEVILRCVPISNHLYFYWYRQILGQKVEFLVSFYNNEISEKSEIFDDQFSVERPDGSNFTLKIRSTKLEDSAMYFCASSVVFDEQYFGPGTRLTVT.

The V gene is TRBV28, the J gene TRBJ1-5; no reliable D call. Germline lookup yields CDR1 MDHEN and CDR2 SYDVKM. Trimming cost V 8 bases and J 3 bases, with 14 bases left between them. The CDR3 covers 14 residues. The CDR3 coding sequence is TGTGCCAGCTTAGGTACCTTTACCAATCAGCCCCAGCATTTT. Protein: CASLGTFTNQPQHF.

The V gene is TRBV20-1, the J gene TRBJ2-1, with D perhaps TRBD1 (6 bases). V lost 3 bases and J lost 3, with 18 bases in between. CDR1 is DFQATT and CDR2 is SNEGSKA in the germline V gene (reference sequence). CDR3 length: 16 residues. The CDR3 reads CSARDRSLAVYNEQFF. CDR3 bases: TGCAGTGCTAGGGACAGATCTCTAGCTGTCTACAATGAGCAGTTCTTC.

J is TRBJ2-7 and V is TRBV7-6; 7 positions match TRBD1. Per the germline V gene, CDR1 is SGHVS and CDR2 is FNYEAQ. The length of the CDR3 is 14 residues. The trim removed 1 base at V and 4 bases at J, leaving 4 bases unmatched. DNA for the CDR3: TGTGCCAGCAGCTTAGGGGAGACAGGGTACGAGCAGTACTTC. This codes for CASSLGETGYEQYF.

The rearrangement uses TRBV15 and TRBJ1-6; 9 bases are shared with TRBD1. The germline gives CDR1 LNHNV, CDR2 YYDKDF (reference sequence). V dropped 1 base and J dropped 17; count of bases not matched to a gene: 18. This CDR3 region has 17 residues. The CDR3 region is CATSRGNPGQGPRGVHF. The CDR3 coding sequence is TGTGCCACCAGCAGAGGTAATCCGGGACAGGGCCCCCGAGGCGTCCACTTT.

V is TRBV4-3 and J is TRBJ1-3; unclear D gene. Germline V gene data show CDR1 as LGHNA and CDR2 as YSLEER. The CDR3 runs to 16 residues. Between the trimmed V and J ends, which lost 2 bases and 0 bases, there was a span of 11 bases. This CDR3 reads CASSQQKGDSGNTIYF. The CDR3 DNA reads as TGCGCCAGCAGCCAACAAAAGGGAGACTCTGGAAACACCATATATTTT.

The J gene is TRBJ1-2, the V gene TRBV7-2; 8 bases match TRBD1. This CDR3 region has 14 residues. Germline loops: CDR1 SGHTA, CDR2 FQGNSA. V dropped 2 bases and J dropped 5; count of bases not matched to a gene: 4. CDR3 bases: TGTGCCAGCAGCTTACGGACAGGGATTTATGGCTACACCTTC. Its translation is CASSLRTGIYGYTF.

The chain uses TRBV4-2 and TRBJ2-5; 10 bases line up with TRBD2. Trimming removed 4 bases from V and 2 bases from J; junction bases left unmatched: 16. Germline lookup yields CDR1 LGHNA and CDR2 YNFKEQ. CDR3 length: 19 residues. The DNA for the CDR3 is TGTGCCAGCAGCCGGGGACTAGCGTTGACCCCGGTTTTGCAAGAGACCCAGTACTTC. Translated, it gives CASSRGLALTPVLQETQYF.

The CDR3 nucleotides are TGTGCCAGCAGTCTCGCCGGGACAGCCTATGGCTACACCTTC. It translates to CASSLAGTAYGYTF. The V gene is TRBV27, the J gene TRBJ1-2; 7 bases are shared with TRBD1. The germline V gene has CDR1 MNHEY and CDR2 SMNVEV (reference sequence). V lost 5 bases, J lost 4 bases, and 7 bases stayed unmatched. The CDR3 has 14 residues.

This clonotype showed up just once. The chain carries TRBV12-5 and TRBJ2-5; D not certain. V lost 1 base and J 5 bases, leaving 5 bases between the germline ends. This CDR3 is built from 12 residues. In germline, CDR1 is LGHNT, CDR2 FRNRAP. The CDR3 region is CASGLGGETQYF. The CDR3 nucleotides read TGTGCTAGTGGTTTGGGAGGTGAGACCCAGTACTTC.

The chain has TRBV29-1 and TRBJ2-6; 7 bases are a match to TRBD2. The V segment lost 0 bases and the J segment 1 base; nucleotides outside the gene matches: 12. Germline V lookup: CDR1 SQVTM, CDR2 ANQGSEA. CDR3 size: 19 residues. As DNA, the CDR3 is TGCAGCGTTGAAGATCGGGGGGAGGGTTCCACGTCTGGGGCCAACGTCCTGACTTTC. Protein product: CSVEDRGEGSTSGANVLTF.

V usage is TRBV28 and J usage is TRBJ2-5, with 10 bases matching TRBD1. CDR1 MDHEN and CDR2 SYDVKM come from the germline V gene. With 4 bases clipped from V and 5 bases from J, the junction kept 4 bases outside the gene matches. This CDR3 spans 14 amino acids. The CDR3 protein is CASSSTGGGETQYF. The CDR3 DNA is TGTGCCAGCAGTTCGACAGGGGGCGGGGAGACCCAGTACTTC.

The CDR3 sequence: CASSTDEQFF. Written as DNA, the CDR3 is TGTGCCAGCAGTACAGATGAGCAGTTCTTC. The chain links TRBV12-3 or TRBV12-4 to TRBJ2-1, with D unresolved. The CDR3 sequence is 10 residues long. Trimming cost V 5 bases and J 8 bases, with 4 bases left between them.

J is TRBJ2-1 and V is TRBV29-1; no definite D call. Germline CDR1 is SQVTM and CDR2 is ANQGSEA. Trimming shortened V by 1 base and J by 6 bases, and 13 bases separated the two germline ends. The CDR3 totals 14 residues. This CDR3 reads CSVEVAVLGNEQFF. DNA for the CDR3: TGCAGCGTTGAAGTGGCAGTCCTCGGCAATGAGCAGTTCTTC.

This sequence joins TRBV20-1 and TRBJ1-4; possibly TRBD1 for D (5 bases). The CDR3 runs to 13 residues. Looked up from germline, CDR1 is DFQATT and CDR2 is SNEGSKA (reference sequence). Trimming shortened V by 3 bases and J by 7 bases, and 12 bases separated the two germline ends. CDR3 sequence reads: CSASGRVGEKLFF. The CDR3 DNA follows: TGCAGTGCTAGTGGCAGGGTCGGTGAAAAACTGTTTTTT.

The chain recombines TRBV27 with TRBJ2-7, with D possibly TRBD1 on 6 matching bases. In germline, CDR1 is MNHEY, CDR2 SMNVEV (reference sequence). The CDR3 sequence is 14 residues long. Trimming took 5 bases from V and 9 from J, leaving 20 bases between them. CDR3 DNA sequence: TGTGCCAGCAGTCAACAGGGTGGCCTTGGGGGGCAGTACTTC. It encodes CASSQQGGLGGQYF.

CDR3 sequence reads: CASSMAQTSYNEQFF. The CDR3 DNA is TGTGCCAGTAGTATGGCGCAGACCTCCTACAATGAGCAGTTCTTC. The chain couples TRBV19 to TRBJ2-1, with D unclear. CDR1 is LNHDA and CDR2 is SQIVND in the germline V gene (reference sequence). The CDR3 is made up of 15 amino acids. V was trimmed by 3 bases and J by 0 bases, leaving 9 bases between them.

The genes are TRBV29-1 and TRBJ2-1; 9 nucleotides match TRBD2. Germline V gene lookup returns CDR1 SQVTM and CDR2 ANQGSEA. This CDR3 comprises 16 residues. After removal of 4 bases from V and 2 bases from J, the junction contained 9 bases not matched to a gene. The CDR3 DNA sequence: TGCAGCGTTGTAGGCCTAGCGGGGCCAACCTACAATGAGCAGTTCTTC. This codes for CSVVGLAGPTYNEQFF.

V gene TRBV25-1 combines with J gene TRBJ2-7; 7 bases agree with TRBD2. Germline CDR1 and CDR2: MGHDK and SYGVNS. Germline trimming cut 1 base from V and 0 bases from J; bases unmatched to any gene: 6. The CDR3 has 16 amino acids. CDR3 amino acids: CASSEWPRGYSYEQYF. The CDR3, as DNA: TGTGCCAGCAGTGAATGGCCGCGGGGGTACTCCTACGAGCAGTACTTC.

The chain employs TRBV30 and TRBJ1-6; no firm D call. Germline assignment: CDR1 GTSNPN and CDR2 SVGIG (reference sequence). Trimming pared 3 bases from V and 0 bases from J, leaving 12 bases between. CDR3 length: 16 residues. The CDR3 DNA sequence: TGTGCCTGGAGGGCCGGACGGAGCTCCTATAATTCACCCCTCCACTTT. Amino acids: CAWRAGRSSYNSPLHF.

This clonotype is a singleton in its sample. V is TRBV5-1 and J is TRBJ2-3; D is perhaps TRBD1 (5 bases). CDR1 and CDR2 (germline): SGHRS, YFSETQ. V gave up 2 bases and J gave up 0 bases, with 16 bases separating them. This CDR3 comprises 17 residues. For the CDR3, the DNA is TGCGCCAGCAGCTTCCCGATCCCGACAGAGAGCACAGATACGCAGTATTTT. This translates into CASSFPIPTESTDTQYF.

This clonotype was seen just once. V is TRBV28 and J is TRBJ1-2, with TRBD1 as a possible D gene (6 bases). This CDR3 comprises 14 residues. Germline V gives CDR1 MDHEN, CDR2 SYDVKM. Trimming removed 6 bases at V and 3 bases at J, with 14 bases between. As DNA, the CDR3 is TGTGCCAGCAGCAACCCCGGGGGCTACTATGGCTACACCTTC. Protein product: CASSNPGGYYGYTF.

The rearrangement joins TRBV4-3 to TRBJ2-6; 7 bases line up with TRBD1. CDR3 size: 15 residues. The germline V gene has CDR1 LGHNA and CDR2 YSLEER. Trimming cost V 1 base and J 3 bases; bases outside gene matches: 0. CDR3: CASSQGQGGANVLTF. CDR3 bases: TGCGCCAGCAGCCAAGGACAGGGTGGGGCCAACGTCCTGACTTTC.

This clonotype was observed once. This chain links TRBV29-1 with TRBJ1-1; 8 nucleotides match TRBD1. The CDR3 loop spans 15 amino acids. Looked up from germline, CDR1 is SQVTM and CDR2 is ANQGSEA. The V gene end was trimmed by 5 bases and the J gene end by 3 bases; junction bases not matched to a gene: 11. CDR3 in DNA: TGCAGCGTTCGTCGACCGGGACAGGCTCACACTGAAGCTTTCTTT. Translation gives CSVRRPGQAHTEAFF.

The chain employs TRBV20-1 and TRBJ1-1; tentative D call: TRBD1 (5 bases). CDR1 DFQATT and CDR2 SNEGSKA come from the germline V gene (reference sequence). V shed 4 bases and J shed 1 base, with 10 bases lying between them. This CDR3 has 13 residues. CDR3 protein: CSAILGQNTEAFF. CDR3 coding DNA: TGCAGTGCTATCCTAGGACAGAACACTGAAGCTTTCTTT.

The rearrangement joins TRBV7-9 to TRBJ2-7; 12 nucleotides match TRBD1. This CDR3 region has 14 residues. The V segment lost 3 bases and the J segment 7 bases; nucleotides outside the gene matches: 4. The germline V gene encodes CDR1 SEHNR and CDR2 FQNEAQ (reference sequence). For the CDR3, the DNA is TGTGCCAGCAGCTTGGGACAGGGGGCGCAAGAGCAGTACTTC. Translating it yields CASSLGQGAQEQYF.

V usage is TRBV6-5 and J usage is TRBJ1-4; the D is unclear. The V and J ends lost 2 bases and 5 bases respectively, with 9 bases between them. The CDR3 has 14 amino acids. Germline values: CDR1 MNHEY, CDR2 SVGAGI. DNA of the CDR3: TGTGCCAGCAGTTACCTCGGGGTCAATGAAAAACTGTTTTTT. Translated, it gives CASSYLGVNEKLFF.

This clonotype showed up just once. This chain joins TRBV9 and TRBJ2-7; 11 bases line up with TRBD1. Trimming removed 2 bases from V and 5 bases from J; junction bases left unmatched: 3. Looked up from germline, CDR1 is SGDLS and CDR2 is YYNGEE. The CDR3 contains 14 residues. The chain's CDR3 is CASSVGQGVDEQYF. For the CDR3, the DNA is TGTGCCAGCAGCGTGGGACAGGGGGTCGACGAGCAGTACTTC.